This entry lists 3 T cell receptor beta chains sequenced from one sample in a study of cytomegalovirus exposure and HLA in healthy donors. Clones were read by immunoSEQ multiplex PCR, and TCRdb kept only the in-frame ones, dropping some. The repertoire holds 150,000 to 200,000 clones, with 84% as singletons. Material for sequencing was PBMCs. The receptors here all came from a man in his thirties or forties in good health and CMV-seropositive.

The chain's CDR3 is CAISESTVYGYTF. In nucleotides, the CDR3 is TGTGCCATCAGTGAGTCGACAGTCTATGGCTACACCTTC. The chain couples TRBV10-3 to TRBJ1-2, with D perhaps matching TRBD1 (5 bases). CDR3 length: 13 amino acids. Looked up from germline, CDR1 is ENHRY and CDR2 is SYGVKD. V dropped 0 bases and J dropped 4 bases, with 6 bases sitting between them.

The rearrangement joins TRBV30 to TRBJ2-1, with 12 bases aligning to TRBD2. The CDR3 is 14 residues long. CDR1 and CDR2 from the germline V gene are GTSNPN and SVGIG (reference sequence). Losses at the gene ends were 5 bases for V and 9 bases for J; bases not matched to a gene: 8. CDR3 nucleotides: TGTGCCTGGTCCGCTAGCGGGAGGGCGGGTGAGCAGTTCTTC. It encodes CAWSASGRAGEQFF.

The chain joins TRBV7-6 to TRBJ2-2, with D perhaps TRBD1 (6 bases). Germline values: CDR1 SGHVS, CDR2 FNYEAQ. The V end was cut by 3 bases, the J end by 2 bases, with 16 bases between. This CDR3 contains 17 residues. CDR3 in DNA: TGTGCCAGCAGCTTCCCCACGACAGGCTTAAACACCGGGGAGCTGTTTTTT. Residues: CASSFPTTGLNTGELFF.